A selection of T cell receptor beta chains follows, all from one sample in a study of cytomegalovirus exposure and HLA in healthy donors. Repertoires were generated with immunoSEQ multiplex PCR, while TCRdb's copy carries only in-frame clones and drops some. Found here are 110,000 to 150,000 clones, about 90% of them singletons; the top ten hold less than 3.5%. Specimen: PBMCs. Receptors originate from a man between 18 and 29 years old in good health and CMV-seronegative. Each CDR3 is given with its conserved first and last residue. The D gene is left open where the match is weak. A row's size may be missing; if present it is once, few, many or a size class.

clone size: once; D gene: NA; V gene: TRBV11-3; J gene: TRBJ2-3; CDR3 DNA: TGTGCCAGCAGCAAACGGGGCACAGATACGCAGTATTTT; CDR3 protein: CASSKRGTDTQYF
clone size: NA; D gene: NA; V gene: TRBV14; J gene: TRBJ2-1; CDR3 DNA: TGTGCCAGCAGCCCTACATCTCGAGGATCCTACAATGAGCAGTTCTTC; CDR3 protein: CASSPTSRGSYNEQFF
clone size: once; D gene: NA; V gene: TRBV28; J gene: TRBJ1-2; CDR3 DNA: TGTGCCAGCAGTTTAGGGGCCGTCAACTATGGCTACACCTTC; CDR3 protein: CASSLGAVNYGYTF
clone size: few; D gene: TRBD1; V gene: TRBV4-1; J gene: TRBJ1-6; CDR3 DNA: TGCGCCAGCAGCCCAACAGGGGCGGATTCACCCCTCCACTTT; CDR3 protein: CASSPTGADSPLHF
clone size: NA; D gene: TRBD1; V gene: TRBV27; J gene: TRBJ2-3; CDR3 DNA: TGTGCCAGCAGTTTACTCCGACAGGGTGCAGATACGCAGTATTTT; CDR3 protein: CASSLLRQGADTQYF
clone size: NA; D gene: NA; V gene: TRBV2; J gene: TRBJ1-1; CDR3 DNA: TGTGCCAGCACTAGAGAGGTGAACACTGAAGCTTTCTTT; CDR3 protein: CASTREVNTEAFF
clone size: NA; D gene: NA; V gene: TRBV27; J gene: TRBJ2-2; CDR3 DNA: TGTGCCAGCAGTTTAAGCTCTAGTTCCCGCCCTTCCTTTGGTGGGGAGCTGTTTTTT; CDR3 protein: CASSLSSSSRPSFGGELFF
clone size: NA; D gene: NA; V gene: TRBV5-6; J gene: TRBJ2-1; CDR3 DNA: TGTGCCAGCAGCTCCATCAAGCGGCCTTACAATGAGCAGTTCTTC; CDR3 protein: CASSSIKRPYNEQFF
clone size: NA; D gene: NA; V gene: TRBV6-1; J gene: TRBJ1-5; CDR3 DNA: TGTGCCAGCAGTGGGCAGGGGAGCAATCAGCCCCAGCATTTT; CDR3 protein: CASSGQGSNQPQHF
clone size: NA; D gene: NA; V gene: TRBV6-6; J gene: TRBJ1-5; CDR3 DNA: TGTGCCAGCAGTTCTCTAATTGGCAGAAGAGGACAGCCCCAGCATTTT; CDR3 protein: CASSSLIGRRGQPQHF
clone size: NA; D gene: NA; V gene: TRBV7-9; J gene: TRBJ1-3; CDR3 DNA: TGTGCCAGCTCGGGAAACACCATATATTTT; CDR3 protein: CASSGNTIYF
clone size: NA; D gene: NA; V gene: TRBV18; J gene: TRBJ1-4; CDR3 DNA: TGTGCCAGCTCACCAGAAGGGGCTAATGAAAAACTGTTTTTT; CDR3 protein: CASSPEGANEKLFF
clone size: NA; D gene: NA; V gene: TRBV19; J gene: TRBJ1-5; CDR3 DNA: TGTGCCAGTAGTATATTTAAGGACACCACAAATCAGCCCCAGCATTTT; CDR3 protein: CASSIFKDTTNQPQHF
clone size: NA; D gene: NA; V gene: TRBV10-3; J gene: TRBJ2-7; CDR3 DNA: TGTGCCATCAGTGAAAACAGGGCCAACGAGCAGTACTTC; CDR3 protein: CAISENRANEQYF
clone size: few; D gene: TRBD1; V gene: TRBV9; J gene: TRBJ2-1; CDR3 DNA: TGTGCCAGCAGCGTTGAACAGGGGGCCGAGCAGTTCTTC; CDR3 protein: CASSVEQGAEQFF
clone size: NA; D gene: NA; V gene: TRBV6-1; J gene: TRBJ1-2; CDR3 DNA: TGTGCCAGCAGTGAAGCTAGGGGCAGGGGTGCGTATGGCTACACCTTC; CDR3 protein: CASSEARGRGAYGYTF
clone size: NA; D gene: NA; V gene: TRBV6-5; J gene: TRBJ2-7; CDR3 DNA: TGTGCCAGCAGTTACTCGAGTGAGGGATACGAGCAGTACTTC; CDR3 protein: CASSYSSEGYEQYF
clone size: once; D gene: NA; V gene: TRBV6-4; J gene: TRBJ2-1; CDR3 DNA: TGTGCCAGCAGTCAAACTATGCAGGGGGAGCAGTTCTTC; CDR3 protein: CASSQTMQGEQFF
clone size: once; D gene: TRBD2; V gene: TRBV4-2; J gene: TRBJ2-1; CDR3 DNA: TGTGCCAGCAGCCAAGAGGCCCTAGCGGGGGACAATGAGCAGTTCTTC; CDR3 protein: CASSQEALAGDNEQFF
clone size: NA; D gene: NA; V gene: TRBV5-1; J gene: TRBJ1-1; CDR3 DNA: TGCGCCAGCAGCTCCTCAGGGTCCACTGAAGCTTTCTTT; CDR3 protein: CASSSSGSTEAFF
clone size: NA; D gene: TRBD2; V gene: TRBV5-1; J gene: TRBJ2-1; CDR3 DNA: TGCGCCAGCAGCTTGCGGCCAGCGGGACTAGCGACGCCCTCCTACAATGAGCAGTTCTTC; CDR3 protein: CASSLRPAGLATPSYNEQFF
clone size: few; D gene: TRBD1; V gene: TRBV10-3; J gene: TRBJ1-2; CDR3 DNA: TGTGCCATCAGCCAGGGGGTTAACTATGGCTACACCTTC; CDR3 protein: CAISQGVNYGYTF
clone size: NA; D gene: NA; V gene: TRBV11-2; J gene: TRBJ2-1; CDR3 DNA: TGTGCCAGCAGCTTAGTGATGAGACTAGGGTACAATGAGCAGTTCTTC; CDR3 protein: CASSLVMRLGYNEQFF
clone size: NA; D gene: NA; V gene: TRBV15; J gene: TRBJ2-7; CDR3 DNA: TGTGCCACCAGCAGAGAGACAGTCTACGAGCAGTACTTC; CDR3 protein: CATSRETVYEQYF
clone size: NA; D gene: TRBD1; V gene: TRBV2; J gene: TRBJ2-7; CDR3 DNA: TGTGCCAGCACGGGACAGGGAAAAAGGTACGAGCAGTACTTC; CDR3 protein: CASTGQGKRYEQYF
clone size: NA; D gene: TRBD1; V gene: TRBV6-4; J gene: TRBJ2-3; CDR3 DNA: TGTGCCAGCAGTGACGGAAGCGGACAGGGAACAGATACGCAGTATTTT; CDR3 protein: CASSDGSGQGTDTQYF
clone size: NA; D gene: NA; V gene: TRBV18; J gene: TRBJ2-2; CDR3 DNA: TGTGCCAGCGCCGGGACTGTTAACACCGGGGAGCTGTTTTTT; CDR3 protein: CASAGTVNTGELFF
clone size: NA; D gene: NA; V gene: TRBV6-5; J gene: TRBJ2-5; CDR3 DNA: TGTGCCAGCAGTTACTCGCGTGCGGGCGGGGAGACCCAGTACTTC; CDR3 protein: CASSYSRAGGETQYF
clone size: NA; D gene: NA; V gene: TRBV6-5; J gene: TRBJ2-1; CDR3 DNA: TGTGCCAGCAGTTATAAAGCCGCCGGTGAGCAGTTCTTC; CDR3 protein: CASSYKAAGEQFF
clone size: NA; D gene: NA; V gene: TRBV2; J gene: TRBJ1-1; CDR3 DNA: TGTGCCAGCGGCACAGCCCCGAAAGTCGCTTTCTTT; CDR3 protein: CASGTAPKVAFF
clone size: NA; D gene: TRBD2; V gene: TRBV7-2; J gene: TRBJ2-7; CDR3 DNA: TGTGCCAGCAGCGAAGCCGGACTAGCGGGAGCCTACGAGCAGTACTTC; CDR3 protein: CASSEAGLAGAYEQYF
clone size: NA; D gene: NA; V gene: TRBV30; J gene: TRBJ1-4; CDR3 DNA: TGTGCCTGGAGGAGGGGGTTCGGTGAAAAACTGTTTTTT; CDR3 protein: CAWRRGFGEKLFF
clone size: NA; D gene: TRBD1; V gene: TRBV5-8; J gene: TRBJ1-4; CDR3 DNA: TGTGCCAGCAGCGGGACAGCTTCAAATGAAAAACTGTTTTTT; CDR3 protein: CASSGTASNEKLFF
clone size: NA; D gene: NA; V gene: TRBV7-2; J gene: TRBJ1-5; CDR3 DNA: TGTGCCAGCAGCTTAGCCGGTCAGCCCCAGCATTTT; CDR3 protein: CASSLAGQPQHF
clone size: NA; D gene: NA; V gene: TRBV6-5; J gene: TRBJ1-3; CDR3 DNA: TGTGCCGCCAGCGGAGCCTCTGGAAACACCATATATTTT; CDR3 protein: CAASGASGNTIYF
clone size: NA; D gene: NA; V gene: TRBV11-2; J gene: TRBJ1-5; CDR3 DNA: TGTGCCAGCAGCGAGGGACACTGCAATCAGCCCCAGCATTTT; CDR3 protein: CASSEGHCNQPQHF
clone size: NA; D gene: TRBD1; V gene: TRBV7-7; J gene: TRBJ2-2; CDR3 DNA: TGTGCCAGCAGCTACGGGACAGCCACCGGGGAGCTGTTTTTT; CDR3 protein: CASSYGTATGELFF